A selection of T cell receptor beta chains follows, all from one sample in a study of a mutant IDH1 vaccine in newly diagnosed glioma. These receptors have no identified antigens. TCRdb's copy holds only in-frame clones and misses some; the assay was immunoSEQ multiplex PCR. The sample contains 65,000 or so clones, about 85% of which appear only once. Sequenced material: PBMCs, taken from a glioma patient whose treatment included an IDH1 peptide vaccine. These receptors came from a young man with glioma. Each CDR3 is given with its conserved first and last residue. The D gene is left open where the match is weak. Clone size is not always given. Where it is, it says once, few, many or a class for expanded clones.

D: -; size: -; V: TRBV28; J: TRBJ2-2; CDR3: CASSLGGANTGELFF; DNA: TGTGCCAGCAGTTTGGGCGGGGCCAACACCGGGGAGCTGTTTTTT
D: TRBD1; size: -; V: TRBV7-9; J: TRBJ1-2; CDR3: CASSLAGTAINYGYTF; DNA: TGTGCCAGCAGCTTAGCCGGGACAGCCATAAACTATGGCTACACCTTC
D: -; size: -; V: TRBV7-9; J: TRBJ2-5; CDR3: CASSPLGPQETQYF; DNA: TGTGCCAGCAGCCCCCTGGGGCCCCAGGAGACCCAGTACTTC
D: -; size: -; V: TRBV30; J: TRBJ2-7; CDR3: CAWSVDGNADEQYF; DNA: TGTGCCTGGAGTGTAGACGGGAACGCGGACGAGCAGTACTTC
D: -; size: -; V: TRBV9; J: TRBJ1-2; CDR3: CASSPRTLVNYGYTF; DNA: TGTGCCAGCAGCCCAAGGACTCTCGTGAACTATGGCTACACCTTC
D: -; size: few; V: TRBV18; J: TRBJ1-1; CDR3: CASSPPLRNTEAFF; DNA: TGTGCCAGCTCACCGCCCCTCCGGAACACTGAAGCTTTCTTT
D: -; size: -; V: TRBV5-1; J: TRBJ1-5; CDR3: CASSLVPGNGQPQHF; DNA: TGCGCCAGCAGCTTGGTCCCAGGGAACGGCCAGCCCCAGCATTTT
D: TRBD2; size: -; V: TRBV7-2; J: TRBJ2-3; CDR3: CASSSLWLAGGRGDTQYF; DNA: TGTGCCAGCAGCTCCCTATGGCTAGCGGGGGGGCGGGGAGATACGCAGTATTTT
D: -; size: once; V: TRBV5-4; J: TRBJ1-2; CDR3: CASSFRDIGYTF; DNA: TGTGCCAGCAGCTTTAGGGATATTGGCTACACCTTC
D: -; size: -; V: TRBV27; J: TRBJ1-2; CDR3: CASRKGGGGYTF; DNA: TGTGCCAGCAGGAAGGGAGGTGGTGGCTACACCTTC
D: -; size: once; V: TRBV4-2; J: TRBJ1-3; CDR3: CASSPQGGNTIYF; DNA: TGTGCCAGCAGCCCCCAGGGTGGAAACACCATATATTTT
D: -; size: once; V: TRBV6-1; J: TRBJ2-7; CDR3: CASSEHEQYF; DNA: TGTGCCAGCAGTGAGCACGAGCAGTACTTC
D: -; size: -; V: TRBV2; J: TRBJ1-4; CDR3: CASSEDSNEKLFF; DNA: TGTGCCAGCAGTGAGGACAGTAATGAAAAACTGTTTTTT
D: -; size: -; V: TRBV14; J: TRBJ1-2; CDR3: CASSQEYVRDHNYGYTF; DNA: TGTGCCAGCAGCCAAGAATACGTCAGGGACCATAACTATGGCTACACCTTC
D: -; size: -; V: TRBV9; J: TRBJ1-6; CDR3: CASSATGNSPLHF; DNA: TGTGCCAGCAGCGCGACAGGCAATTCACCCCTCCACTTT
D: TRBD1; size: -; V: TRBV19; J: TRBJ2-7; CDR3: CASRTITGANEQYF; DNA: TGTGCCAGTAGGACAATAACAGGGGCGAATGAGCAGTACTTC
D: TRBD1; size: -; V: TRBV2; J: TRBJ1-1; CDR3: CASRSTGGSEAFF; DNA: TGTGCCAGCAGGTCGACAGGGGGCTCTGAAGCTTTCTTT
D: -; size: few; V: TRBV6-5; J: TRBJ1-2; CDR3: CASSLGSGGYTF; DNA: TGTGCCAGCAGCCTAGGATCGGGTGGCTACACCTTC
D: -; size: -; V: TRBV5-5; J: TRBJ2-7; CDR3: CASSLQGYEQYF; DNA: TGTGCCAGCAGCTTACAGGGATACGAGCAGTACTTC
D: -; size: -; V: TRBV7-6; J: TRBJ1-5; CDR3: CASSLDGRWDTKPQHF; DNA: TGTGCCAGCAGCTTAGACGGCAGGTGGGATACTAAGCCCCAGCATTTT
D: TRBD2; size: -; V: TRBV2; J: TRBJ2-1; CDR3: CASSSGGAINEQFF; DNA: TGTGCCAGCAGTAGCGGGGGGGCCATCAATGAGCAGTTCTTC
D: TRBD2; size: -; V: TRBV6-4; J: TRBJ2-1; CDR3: CASSRTSGGASNEQFF; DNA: TGTGCCAGCAGTCGCACTAGCGGGGGGGCGTCCAATGAGCAGTTCTTC
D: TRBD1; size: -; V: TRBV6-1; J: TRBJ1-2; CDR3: CASMTTGNYGYTF; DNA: TGTGCCAGCATGACGACAGGGAACTATGGCTACACCTTC
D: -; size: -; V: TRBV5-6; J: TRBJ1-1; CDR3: CASSSRENTEAFF; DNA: TGTGCCAGCAGCTCCCGGGAGAACACTGAAGCTTTCTTT
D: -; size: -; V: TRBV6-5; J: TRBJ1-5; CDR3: CATRKAPNQPQHF; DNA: TGTGCCACCCGGAAGGCACCCAATCAGCCCCAGCATTTT
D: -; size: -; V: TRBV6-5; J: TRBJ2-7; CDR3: CASRSRDLYEQYF; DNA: TGTGCCAGCAGGAGCCGGGACCTCTACGAGCAGTACTTC
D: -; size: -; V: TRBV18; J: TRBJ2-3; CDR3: CASSRRGTHETSTDTQYF; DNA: TGTGCCAGCTCACGACGAGGGACCCATGAAACTAGCACAGATACGCAGTATTTT
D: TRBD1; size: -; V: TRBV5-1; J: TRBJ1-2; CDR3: CASSSDRGLGGYTF; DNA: TGCGCCAGCAGCTCGGACAGGGGGCTCGGGGGCTACACCTTC
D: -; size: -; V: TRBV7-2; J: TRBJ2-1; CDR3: CASSLISYNEQFF; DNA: TGTGCCAGCAGCTTAATTTCCTACAATGAGCAGTTCTTC
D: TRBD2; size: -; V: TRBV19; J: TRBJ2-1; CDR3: CASSPSGVAGNNEQFF; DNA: TGTGCCAGTAGTCCCTCGGGGGTAGCGGGTAACAATGAGCAGTTCTTC
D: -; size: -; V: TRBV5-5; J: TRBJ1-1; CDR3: CASSLGGSAEAFF; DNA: TGTGCCAGCAGCTTGGGGGGGAGCGCTGAAGCTTTCTTT
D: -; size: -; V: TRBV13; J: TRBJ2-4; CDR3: CASSLQGSAKNIQYF; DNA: TGTGCCAGCAGCCTACAGGGATCAGCCAAAAACATTCAGTACTTC
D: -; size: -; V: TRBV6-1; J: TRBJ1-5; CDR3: CASRTGHRSNQPQHF; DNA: TGTGCCAGTAGAACGGGACACCGGAGCAATCAGCCCCAGCATTTT
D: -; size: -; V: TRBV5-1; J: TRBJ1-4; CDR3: CAGSLAGSPKEKLFF; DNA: TGCGCCGGCAGCTTGGCCGGCAGCCCAAAGGAAAAACTGTTTTTT
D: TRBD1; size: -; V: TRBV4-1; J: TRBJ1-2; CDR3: CASSVQGGDYGYTF; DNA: TGCGCCAGCAGCGTACAGGGGGGGGACTATGGCTACACCTTC
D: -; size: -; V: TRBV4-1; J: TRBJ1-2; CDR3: CASSQTRTVAYGYTF; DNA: TGCGCCAGCAGCCAAACACGGACGGTGGCCTACGGCTACACCTTC
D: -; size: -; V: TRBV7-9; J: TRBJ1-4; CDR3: CASNDRILNEKLFF; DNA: TGTGCCAGCAACGACAGGATCCTTAATGAAAAACTGTTTTTT
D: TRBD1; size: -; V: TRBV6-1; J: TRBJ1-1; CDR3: CASSSHRGGNTEAFF; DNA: TGTGCCAGCAGTTCCCACAGGGGGGGGAACACTGAAGCTTTCTTT
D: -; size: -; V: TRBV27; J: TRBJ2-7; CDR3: CASGLKGSGYEQYF; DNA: TGTGCCAGCGGTTTGAAAGGGTCGGGTTACGAGCAGTACTTC
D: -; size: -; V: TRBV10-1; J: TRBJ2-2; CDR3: CASSFLAKNTGELFF; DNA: TGCGCCAGCAGTTTTCTAGCGAAGAACACCGGGGAGCTGTTTTTT
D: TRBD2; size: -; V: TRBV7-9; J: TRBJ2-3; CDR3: CASSFSGGASVEDTQYF; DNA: TGTGCCAGCAGCTTTAGCGGGGGGGCCTCCGTTGAAGATACGCAGTATTTT
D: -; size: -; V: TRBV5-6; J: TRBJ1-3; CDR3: CASSRLAGNTIYF; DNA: TGTGCCAGCAGCCGGCTAGCTGGAAACACCATATATTTT
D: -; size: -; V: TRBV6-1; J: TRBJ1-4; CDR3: CASSPHYREKLFF; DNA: TGTGCCAGCAGTCCACATTATCGGGAAAAACTGTTTTTT
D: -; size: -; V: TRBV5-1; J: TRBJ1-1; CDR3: CASSLGGNTEAFF; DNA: TGCGCCAGCAGCTTGGGTGGGAACACTGAAGCCTTCTTT
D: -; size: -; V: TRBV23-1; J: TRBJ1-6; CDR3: CASSRRGAYNSPLHF; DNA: TGCGCCAGCAGCCGTCGTGGGGCCTATAATTCACCCCTCCACTTT
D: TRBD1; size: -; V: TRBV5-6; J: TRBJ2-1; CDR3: CASSYLTGGEAQFF; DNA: TGTGCCAGCAGCTACCTTACAGGGGGTGAGGCGCAGTTCTTC
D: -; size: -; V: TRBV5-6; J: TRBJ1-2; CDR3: CASSFHQDVLVGYTF; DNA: TGTGCCAGCAGCTTTCATCAGGACGTTCTAGTTGGCTACACCTTC
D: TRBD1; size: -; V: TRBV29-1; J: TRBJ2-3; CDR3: CSVEALTGGITDTQYF; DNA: TGCAGCGTCGAGGCCCTCACAGGGGGCATCACAGATACGCAGTATTTT
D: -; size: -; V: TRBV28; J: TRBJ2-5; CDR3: CASSLWSGTQYF; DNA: TGTGCCAGCAGTTTATGGTCGGGGACCCAGTACTTC
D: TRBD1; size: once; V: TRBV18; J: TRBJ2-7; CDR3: CASSLYSGTGYEQYF; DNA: TGTGCCAGCTCACTATATTCCGGGACAGGCTACGAGCAGTACTTC
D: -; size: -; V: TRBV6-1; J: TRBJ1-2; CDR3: CATLEDVGTRGYTF; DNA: TGTGCCACTCTAGAGGACGTCGGGACGAGAGGCTACACCTTC
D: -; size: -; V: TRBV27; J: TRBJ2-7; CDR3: CASSSTGFEQYF; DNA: TGTGCCAGCAGTTCAACGGGGTTCGAGCAGTACTTC
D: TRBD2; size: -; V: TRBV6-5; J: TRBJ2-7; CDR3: CASSYSREGPSYEQYF; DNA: TGTGCCAGCAGTTACTCCCGGGAGGGGCCATCCTACGAGCAGTACTTC
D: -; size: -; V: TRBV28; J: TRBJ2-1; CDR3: CASSASYNEQFF; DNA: TGTGCCAGCAGTGCCTCCTACAATGAGCAGTTCTTC
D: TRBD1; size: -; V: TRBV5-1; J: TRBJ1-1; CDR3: CASSSQRTTGGRVNTEAFF; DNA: TGCGCCAGCAGTTCTCAGCGAACGACAGGGGGCCGAGTAAACACTGAAGCTTTCTTT
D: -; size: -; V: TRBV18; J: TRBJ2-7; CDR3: CASSSYSDFSYEQYF; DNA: TGTGCCAGCTCCTCCTACAGTGACTTCTCCTACGAGCAGTACTTC
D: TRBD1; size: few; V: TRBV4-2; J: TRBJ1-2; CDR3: CASSNTGANYGYTF; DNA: TGTGCCAGCAGCAATACAGGGGCCAACTATGGCTACACCTTC
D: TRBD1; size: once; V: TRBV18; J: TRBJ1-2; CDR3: CASSPQDRAGDGYTF; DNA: TGTGCCAGCTCACCTCAGGACAGGGCCGGTGACGGCTACACCTTC
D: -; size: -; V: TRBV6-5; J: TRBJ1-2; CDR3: CASSYSLLKSGYGYTF; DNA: TGTGCCAGCAGTTACTCCCTCCTAAAATCGGGCTATGGCTACACCTTC